This T cell receptor (beta chain) emerged from a study of metastatic and nonmetastatic thyroid tumors. Across the study: It was across blood and tumor or nodule tissue from malignant and benign thyroid patients that repertoires were compared.

Comments on this clone: Its matching antigen is unknown. A much larger clone differs by one base, so this may be a read error. Other DNA sequences of this sample code for an identical CDR3.

TCRdb reanalyzed the PCR reads via MiXCR. This table has under 50,000 clones, roughly a fifth appearing once. The study, taken as a whole, reports: It was reported that TCR beta diversity was significantly higher in malignant thyroid tumors than benign nodules, in blood and tumor.

The CDR3 runs to 15 residues. CDR1 and CDR2 (germline): DFQATT, SNEGSKA (reference sequence). No patient received treatment before thyroid surgery. The sequenced material came from blood. The source of this sequence is a male donor with papillary thyroid cancer or a benign thyroid nodule (not recorded which). Some clones in this sample may be carry-over from other donors' samples. The V call is TRBV20-1, the J call TRBJ2-1; possibly TRBD1 for D (6 bases). CDR3 sequence: CSAPGQTSSCNEQFF. CDR3 nucleotides: TGCAGTGCTCCTGGACAGACAAGCTCCTGCAATGAGCAGTTCTTC.